This entry is about one TCR beta chain. Its antigen is not known. One end of the junction fails to match germline, which may point to a read error. The CDR3 has 16 residues. Germline V gene sequence: CDR1 SGHTS, CDR2 YDEGEE. The record originates from a study of T cells in tuberculosis. Broader study findings: Active tuberculosis patients had shorter CDR3-alpha; the beta difference was nonsignificant. Selection depended on which cryopreserved specimens were available. GMM-specific TCRs were nearer to active tuberculosis alpha repertoires, suggesting expansion.

The assay was immunoSEQ multiplex PCR, and TCRdb's table has in-frame clones only and misses some. The profile shows 25,000 to 30,000 clones, 90% of them singletons. The sequencing input was PBMCs. The sequence was collected from a donor aged 10-29 years with latent tuberculosis or without tuberculosis infection. This chain connects TRBV5-8 to TRBJ2-1, with TRBD2 matching over 8 bases. The CDR3 is CASSSFAGGLYNEQFF. CDR3 sequence (DNA): TGTGCCAGCAGCTCCTTCGCGGGGGGATTATACAATGAACAGTTCTTC.